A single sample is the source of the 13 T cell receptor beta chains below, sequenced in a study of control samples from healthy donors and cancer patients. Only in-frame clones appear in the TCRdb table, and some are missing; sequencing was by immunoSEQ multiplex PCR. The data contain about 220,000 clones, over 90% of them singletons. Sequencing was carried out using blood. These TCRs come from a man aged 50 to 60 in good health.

CDR3 amino acids: CASSLDHQPQHF. CDR3 sequence (DNA): TGTGCCAGCAGCTTAGACCATCAGCCCCAGCATTTT. The chain has TRBV7-9 and TRBJ1-5; no definite D call. V was pared by 1 base and J by 5 bases, with 3 bases between. The CDR3 runs 12 residues. Germline-derived CDR1 and CDR2 are SEHNR and FQNEAQ (reference sequence).

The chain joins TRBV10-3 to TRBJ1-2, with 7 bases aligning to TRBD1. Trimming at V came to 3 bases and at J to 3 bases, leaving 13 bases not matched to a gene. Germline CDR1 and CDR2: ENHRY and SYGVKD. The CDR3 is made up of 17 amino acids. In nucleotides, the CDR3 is TGTGCCATCAGTGATCCCGGGACAGCAGATAATGACTATGGCTACACCTTC. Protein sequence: CAISDPGTADNDYGYTF.

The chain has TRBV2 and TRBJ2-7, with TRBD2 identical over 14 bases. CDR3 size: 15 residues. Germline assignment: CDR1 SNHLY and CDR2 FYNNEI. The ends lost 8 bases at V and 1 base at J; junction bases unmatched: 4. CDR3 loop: CASRGLAGESYEQYF. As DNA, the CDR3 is TGTGCCAGCCGGGGACTAGCGGGGGAATCCTACGAGCAGTACTTC.

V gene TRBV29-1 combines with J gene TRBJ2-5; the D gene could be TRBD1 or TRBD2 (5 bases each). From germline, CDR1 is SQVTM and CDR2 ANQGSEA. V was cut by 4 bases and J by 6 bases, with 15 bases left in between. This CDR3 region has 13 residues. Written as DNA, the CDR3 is TGCAGCGTTGGGGGGACCGGGATAAAGACCCAGTACTTC. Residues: CSVGGTGIKTQYF.

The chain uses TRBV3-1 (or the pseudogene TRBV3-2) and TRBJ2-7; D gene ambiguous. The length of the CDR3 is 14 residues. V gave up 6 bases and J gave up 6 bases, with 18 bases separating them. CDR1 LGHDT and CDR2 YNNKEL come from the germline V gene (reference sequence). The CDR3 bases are TGTGCCAGCAGTCCCTACGCATCCATTTCCGAGCAGTACGTC. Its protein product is CASSPYASISEQYV.

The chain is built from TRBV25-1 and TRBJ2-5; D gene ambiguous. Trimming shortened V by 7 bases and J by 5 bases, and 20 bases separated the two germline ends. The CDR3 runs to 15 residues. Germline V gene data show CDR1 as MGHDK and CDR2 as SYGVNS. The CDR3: CASTDPTRYSETQYF. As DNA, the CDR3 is TGTGCCAGCACCGACCCGACCCGGTACTCGGAGACCCAGTACTTC. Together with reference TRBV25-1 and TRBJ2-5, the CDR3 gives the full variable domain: EADIYQTPRYLVIGTGKKITLECSQTMGHDKMYWYQQDPGMELHLIHYSYGVNSTEKGDLSSESTVSRIRTEHFPLTLESARPSHTSQYLCASTDPTRYSETQYFGPGTRLLVL.

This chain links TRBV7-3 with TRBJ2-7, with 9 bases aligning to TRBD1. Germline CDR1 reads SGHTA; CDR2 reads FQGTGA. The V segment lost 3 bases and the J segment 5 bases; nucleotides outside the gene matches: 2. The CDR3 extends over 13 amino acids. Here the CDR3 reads CASSLDRGDEQYF. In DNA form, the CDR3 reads TGTGCCAGCAGCTTGGACAGGGGAGACGAGCAGTACTTC.

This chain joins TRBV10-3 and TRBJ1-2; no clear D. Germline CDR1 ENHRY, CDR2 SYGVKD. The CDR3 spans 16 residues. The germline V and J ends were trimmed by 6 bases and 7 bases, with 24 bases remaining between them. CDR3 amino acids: CAIRAAATLTMGGYTF. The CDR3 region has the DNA TGTGCCATCAGGGCGGCAGCGACGCTAACTATGGGTGGCTACACCTTC.

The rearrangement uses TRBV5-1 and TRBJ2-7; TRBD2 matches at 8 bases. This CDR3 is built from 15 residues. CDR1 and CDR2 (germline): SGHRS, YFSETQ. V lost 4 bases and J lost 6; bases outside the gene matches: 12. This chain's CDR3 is CASSPRGGNPVEQYV. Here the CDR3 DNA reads TGCGCCAGCAGCCCTCGGGGGGGGAATCCGGTCGAGCAGTACGTC.

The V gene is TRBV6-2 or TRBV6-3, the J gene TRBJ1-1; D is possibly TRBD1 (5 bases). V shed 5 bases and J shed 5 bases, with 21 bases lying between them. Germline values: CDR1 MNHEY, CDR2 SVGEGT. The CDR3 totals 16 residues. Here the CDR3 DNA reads TGTGCCAGCAGTAGTTACGGTGGGGCCCCTGGGACTGAAGCTTTCTTT. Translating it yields CASSSYGGAPGTEAFF.

CDR3: CASTLGAGDQYV. The CDR3 DNA is TGCGCCAGCACCCTCGGGGCCGGCGATCAGTACGTC. This chain uses TRBV23-1 with TRBJ2-7, with D possibly called TRBD1 or TRBD2 (5 bases each). TRBV23-1 carries the ORF label, with uncertain function. The CDR3 length is 12 residues. V was pared by 7 bases and J by 10 bases, with 17 bases between.

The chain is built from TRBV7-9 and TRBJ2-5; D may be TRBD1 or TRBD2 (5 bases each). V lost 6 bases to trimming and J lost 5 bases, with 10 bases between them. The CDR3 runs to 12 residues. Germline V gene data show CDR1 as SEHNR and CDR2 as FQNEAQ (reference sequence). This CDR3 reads CASRGDQETQYF. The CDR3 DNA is TGTGCCAGCAGGGGGGATCAGGAGACCCAGTACTTC.

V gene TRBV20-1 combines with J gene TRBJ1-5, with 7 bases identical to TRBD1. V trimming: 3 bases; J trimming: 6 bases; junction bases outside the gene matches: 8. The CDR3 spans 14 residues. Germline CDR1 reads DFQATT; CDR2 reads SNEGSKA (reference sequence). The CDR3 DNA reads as TGCAGTGCTAGTGGGACAGCGAAATCTCAGCCCCAGCATTTT. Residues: CSASGTAKSQPQHF.